Here is one T cell receptor beta chain with its context. The junction differs from germline at one of its ends, possibly a read error. These data belong to a study of shared T cell receptors in the human thymus. Method: immunoSEQ multiplex PCR; TCRdb's copy keeps in-frame clones and lacks some. The sample contains 450,000 to 650,000 clones, more than 75% of which appear only once. The CDR3 sequence is 19 residues long. In germline, CDR1 is SGHTA, CDR2 FQGNSA. This sample was also put to use in a study of human thymus T cells.

The sample consisted of thymocytes. The TCR was taken from a boy under two years old with a congenital heart defect. The chain joins TRBV7-2 to TRBJ2-7, with 15 bases lining up with TRBD2. The CDR3 sequence: CASSLARGLAGGTSHEQYF. CDR3 DNA sequence: TGTGCCAGCAGCTTAGCCCGAGGACTAGCGGGAGGGACCTCCCACGAGCAGTACTTC. Drawing the rest from reference TRBV7-2 and TRBJ2-7, the complete variable domain is GAGVSQSPSNKVTEKGKDVELRCDPISGHTALYWYRQSLGQGLEFLIYFQGNSAPDKSGLPSDRFSAERTGGSVSTLTIQRTQQEDSAVYLCASSLARGLAGGTSHEQYFGPGTRLTVT.